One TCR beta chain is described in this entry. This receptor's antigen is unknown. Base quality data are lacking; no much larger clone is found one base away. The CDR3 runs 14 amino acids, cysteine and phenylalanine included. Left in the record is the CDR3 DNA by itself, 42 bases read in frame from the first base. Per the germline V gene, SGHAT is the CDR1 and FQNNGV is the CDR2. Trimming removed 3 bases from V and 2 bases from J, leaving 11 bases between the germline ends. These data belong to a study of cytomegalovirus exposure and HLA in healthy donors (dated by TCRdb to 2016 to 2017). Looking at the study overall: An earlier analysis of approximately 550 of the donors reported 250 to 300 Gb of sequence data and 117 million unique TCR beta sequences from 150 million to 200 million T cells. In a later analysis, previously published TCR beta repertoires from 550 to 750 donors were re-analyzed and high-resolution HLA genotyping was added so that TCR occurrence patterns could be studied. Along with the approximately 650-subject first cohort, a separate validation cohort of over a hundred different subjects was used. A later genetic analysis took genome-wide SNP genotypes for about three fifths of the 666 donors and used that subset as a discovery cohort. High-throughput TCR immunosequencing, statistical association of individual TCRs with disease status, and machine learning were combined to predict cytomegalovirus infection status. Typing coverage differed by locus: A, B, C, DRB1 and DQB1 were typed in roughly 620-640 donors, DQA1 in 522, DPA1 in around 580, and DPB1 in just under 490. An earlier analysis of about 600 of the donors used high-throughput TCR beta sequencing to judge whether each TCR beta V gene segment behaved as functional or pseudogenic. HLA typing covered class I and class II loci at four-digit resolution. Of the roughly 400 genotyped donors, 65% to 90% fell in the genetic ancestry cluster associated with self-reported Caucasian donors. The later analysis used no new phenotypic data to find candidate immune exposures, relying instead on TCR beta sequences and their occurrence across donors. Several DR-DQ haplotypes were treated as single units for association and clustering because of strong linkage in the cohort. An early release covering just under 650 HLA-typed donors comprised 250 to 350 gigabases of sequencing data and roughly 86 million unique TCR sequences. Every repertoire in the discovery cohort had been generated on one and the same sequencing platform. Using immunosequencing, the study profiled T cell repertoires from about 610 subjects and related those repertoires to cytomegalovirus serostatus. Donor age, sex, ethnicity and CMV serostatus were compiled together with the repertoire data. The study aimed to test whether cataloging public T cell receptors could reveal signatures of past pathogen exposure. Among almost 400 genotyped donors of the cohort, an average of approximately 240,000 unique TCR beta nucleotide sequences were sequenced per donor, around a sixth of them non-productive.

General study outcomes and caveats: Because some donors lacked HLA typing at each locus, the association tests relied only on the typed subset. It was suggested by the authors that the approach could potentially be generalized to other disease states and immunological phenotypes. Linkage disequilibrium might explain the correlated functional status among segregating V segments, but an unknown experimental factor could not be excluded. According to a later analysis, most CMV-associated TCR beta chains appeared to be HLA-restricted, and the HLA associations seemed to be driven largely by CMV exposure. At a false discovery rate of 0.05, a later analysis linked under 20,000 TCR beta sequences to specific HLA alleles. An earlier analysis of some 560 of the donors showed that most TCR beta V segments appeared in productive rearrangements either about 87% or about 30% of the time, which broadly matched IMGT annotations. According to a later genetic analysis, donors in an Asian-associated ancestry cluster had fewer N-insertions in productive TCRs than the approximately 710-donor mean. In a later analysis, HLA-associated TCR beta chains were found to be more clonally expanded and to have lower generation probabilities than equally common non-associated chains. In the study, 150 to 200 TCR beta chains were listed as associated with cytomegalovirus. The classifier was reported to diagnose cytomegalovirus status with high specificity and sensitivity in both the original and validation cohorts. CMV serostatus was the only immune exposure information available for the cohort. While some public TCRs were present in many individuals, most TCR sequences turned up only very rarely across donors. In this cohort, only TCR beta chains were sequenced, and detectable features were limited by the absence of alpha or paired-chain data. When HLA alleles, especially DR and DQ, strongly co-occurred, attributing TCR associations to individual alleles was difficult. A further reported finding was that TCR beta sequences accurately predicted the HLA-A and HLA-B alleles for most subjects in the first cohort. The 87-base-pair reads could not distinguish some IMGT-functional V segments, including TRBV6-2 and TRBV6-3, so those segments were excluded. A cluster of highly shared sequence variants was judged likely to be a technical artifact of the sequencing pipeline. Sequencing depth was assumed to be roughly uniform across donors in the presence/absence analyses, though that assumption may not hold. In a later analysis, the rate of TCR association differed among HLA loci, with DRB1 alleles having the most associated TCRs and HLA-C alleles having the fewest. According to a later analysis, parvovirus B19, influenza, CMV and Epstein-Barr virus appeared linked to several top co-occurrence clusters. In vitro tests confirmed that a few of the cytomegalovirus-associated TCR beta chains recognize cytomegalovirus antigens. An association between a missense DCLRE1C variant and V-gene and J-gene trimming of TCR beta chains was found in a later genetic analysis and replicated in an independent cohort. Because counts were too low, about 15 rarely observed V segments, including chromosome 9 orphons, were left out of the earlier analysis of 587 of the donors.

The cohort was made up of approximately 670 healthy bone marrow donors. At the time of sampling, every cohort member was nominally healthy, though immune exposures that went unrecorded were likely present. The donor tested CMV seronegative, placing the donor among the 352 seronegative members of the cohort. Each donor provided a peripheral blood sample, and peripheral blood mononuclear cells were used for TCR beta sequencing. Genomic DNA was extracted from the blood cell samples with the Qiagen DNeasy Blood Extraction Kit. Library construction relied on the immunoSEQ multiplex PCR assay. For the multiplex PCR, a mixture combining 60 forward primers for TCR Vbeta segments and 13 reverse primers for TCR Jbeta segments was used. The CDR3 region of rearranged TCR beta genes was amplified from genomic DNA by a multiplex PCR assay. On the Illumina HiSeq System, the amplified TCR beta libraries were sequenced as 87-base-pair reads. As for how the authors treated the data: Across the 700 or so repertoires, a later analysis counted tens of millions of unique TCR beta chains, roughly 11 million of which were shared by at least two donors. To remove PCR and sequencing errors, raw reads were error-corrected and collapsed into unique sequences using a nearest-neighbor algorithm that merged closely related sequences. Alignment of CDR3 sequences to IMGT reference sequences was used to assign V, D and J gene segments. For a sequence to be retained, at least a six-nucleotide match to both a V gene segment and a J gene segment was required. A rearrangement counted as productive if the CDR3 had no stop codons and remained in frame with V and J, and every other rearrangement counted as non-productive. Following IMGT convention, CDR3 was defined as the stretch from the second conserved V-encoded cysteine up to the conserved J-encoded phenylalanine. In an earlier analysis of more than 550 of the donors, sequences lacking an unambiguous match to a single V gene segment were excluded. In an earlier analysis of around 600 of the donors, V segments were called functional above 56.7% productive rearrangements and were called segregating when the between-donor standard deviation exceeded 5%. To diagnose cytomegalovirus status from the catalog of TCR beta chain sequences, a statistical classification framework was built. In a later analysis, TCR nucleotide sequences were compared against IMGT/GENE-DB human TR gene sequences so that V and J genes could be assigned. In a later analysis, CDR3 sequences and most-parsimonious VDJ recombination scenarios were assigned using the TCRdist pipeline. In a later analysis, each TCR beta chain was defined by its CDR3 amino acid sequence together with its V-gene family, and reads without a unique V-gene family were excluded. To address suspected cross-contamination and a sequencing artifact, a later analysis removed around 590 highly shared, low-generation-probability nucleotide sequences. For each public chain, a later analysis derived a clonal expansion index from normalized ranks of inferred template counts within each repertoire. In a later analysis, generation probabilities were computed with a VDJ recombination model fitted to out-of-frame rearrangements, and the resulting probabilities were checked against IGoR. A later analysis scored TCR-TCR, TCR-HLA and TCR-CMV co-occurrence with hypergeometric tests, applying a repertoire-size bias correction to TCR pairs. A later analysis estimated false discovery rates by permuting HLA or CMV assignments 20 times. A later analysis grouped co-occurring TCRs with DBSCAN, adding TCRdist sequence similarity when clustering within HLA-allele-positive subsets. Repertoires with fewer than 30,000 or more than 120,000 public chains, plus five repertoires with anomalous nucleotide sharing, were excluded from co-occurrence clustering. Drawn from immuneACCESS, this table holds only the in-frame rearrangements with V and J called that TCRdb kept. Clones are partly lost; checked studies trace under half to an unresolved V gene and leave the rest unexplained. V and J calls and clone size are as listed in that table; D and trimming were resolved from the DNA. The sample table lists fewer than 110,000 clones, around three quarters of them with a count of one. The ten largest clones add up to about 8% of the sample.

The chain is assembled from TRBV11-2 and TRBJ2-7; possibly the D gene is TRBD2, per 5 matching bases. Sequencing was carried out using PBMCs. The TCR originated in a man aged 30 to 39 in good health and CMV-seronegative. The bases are TGTGCCAGCAGCTTGGGAGCGCGCACCTACGAGCAGTACTTC. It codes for CASSLGARTYEQYF.